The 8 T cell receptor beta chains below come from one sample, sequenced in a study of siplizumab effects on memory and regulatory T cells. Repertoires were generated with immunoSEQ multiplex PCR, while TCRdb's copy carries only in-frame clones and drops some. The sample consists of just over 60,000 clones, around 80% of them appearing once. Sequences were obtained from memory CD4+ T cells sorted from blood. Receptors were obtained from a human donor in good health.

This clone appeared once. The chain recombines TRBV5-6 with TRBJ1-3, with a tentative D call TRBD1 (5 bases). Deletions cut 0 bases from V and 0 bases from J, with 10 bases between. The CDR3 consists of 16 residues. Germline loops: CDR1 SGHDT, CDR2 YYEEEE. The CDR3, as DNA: TGTGCCAGCAGCTTGGACGGCGGGACCTCTGGAAACACCATATATTTT. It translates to CASSLDGGTSGNTIYF.

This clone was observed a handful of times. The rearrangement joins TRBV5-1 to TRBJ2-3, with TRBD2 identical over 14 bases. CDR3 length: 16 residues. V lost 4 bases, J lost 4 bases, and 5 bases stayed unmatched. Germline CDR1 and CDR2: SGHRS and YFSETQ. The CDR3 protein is CASSPGLAGGADTQYF. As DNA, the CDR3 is TGCGCCAGCAGCCCCGGACTAGCGGGGGGTGCAGATACGCAGTATTTT.

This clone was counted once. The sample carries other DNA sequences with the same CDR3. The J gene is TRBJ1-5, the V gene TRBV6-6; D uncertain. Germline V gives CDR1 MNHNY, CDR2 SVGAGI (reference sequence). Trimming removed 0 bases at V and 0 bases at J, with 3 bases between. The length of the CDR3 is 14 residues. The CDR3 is CASSYSVSNQPQHF. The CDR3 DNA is TGTGCCAGCAGTTACTCTGTTAGCAATCAGCCCCAGCATTTT.

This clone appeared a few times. For the CDR3, the DNA is TGTGCCAGCAGCTTCCCATGGGCGGGGGACTATTCCTACGAGCAGTACTTC. Its protein product is CASSFPWAGDYSYEQYF. The gene calls are TRBV7-2 and TRBJ2-7; 7 bases align to TRBD2. Germline V lookup: CDR1 SGHTA, CDR2 FQGNSA. J lost 1 base, V lost 3 bases, and 12 bases had no gene match. The CDR3 totals 17 residues.

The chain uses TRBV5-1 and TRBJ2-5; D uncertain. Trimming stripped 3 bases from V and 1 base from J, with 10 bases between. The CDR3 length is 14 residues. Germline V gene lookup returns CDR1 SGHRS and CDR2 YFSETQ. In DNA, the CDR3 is TGCGCCAGCAGCTCTATGCGCGGCCAAGAGACCCAGTACTTC. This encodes CASSSMRGQETQYF.

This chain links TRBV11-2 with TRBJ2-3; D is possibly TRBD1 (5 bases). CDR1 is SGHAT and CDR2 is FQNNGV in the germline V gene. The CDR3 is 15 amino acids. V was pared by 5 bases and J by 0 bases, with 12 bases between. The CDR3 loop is CASSPLTASTDTQYF. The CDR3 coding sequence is TGTGCCAGCAGCCCACTGACAGCTAGCACAGATACGCAGTATTTT.

In DNA form, the CDR3 reads TGTGCCAGCAGTGAGTCGGGGGGGACCCAGTACTTC. Protein product: CASSESGGTQYF. This chain links TRBV2 with TRBJ2-5; 7 bases map to TRBD2. Germline trimming cut 3 bases from V and 7 bases from J; bases unmatched to any gene: 2. Germline V gives CDR1 SNHLY, CDR2 FYNNEI. This CDR3 contains 12 residues. The full variable domain, rest sourced from reference TRBV2 and TRBJ2-5, is EPEVTQTPSHQVTQMGQEVILRCVPISNHLYFYWYRQILGQKVEFLVSFYNNEISEKSEIFDDQFSVERPDGSNFTLKIRSTKLEDSAMYFCASSESGGTQYFGPGTRLLVL.

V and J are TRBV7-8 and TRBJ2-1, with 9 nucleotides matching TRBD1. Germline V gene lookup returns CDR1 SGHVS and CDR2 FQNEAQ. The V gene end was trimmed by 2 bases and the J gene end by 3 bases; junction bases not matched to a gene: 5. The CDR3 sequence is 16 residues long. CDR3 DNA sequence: TGTGCCAGCAGCTTATTCCGGACAGGGGACTACAATGAGCAGTTCTTC. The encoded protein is CASSLFRTGDYNEQFF.